Sequencing of this T cell receptor (beta chain) was carried out in a study of technical replicates of blood from several donors. The CDR3 runs to 14 residues. Germline V gene data show CDR1 as GTSNPN and CDR2 as SVGIG (reference sequence). V was pared by 2 bases and J by 2 bases, with 10 bases between. The method was immunoSEQ multiplex PCR; TCRdb's version includes in-frame clones alone and lacks a portion of them. The sample consists of about 88,000 clones, around 92% of them appearing once. Material: T cells isolated from PBMCs. This TCR was sampled from a human donor in good health. The gene calls are TRBV30 and TRBJ1-5; a possible D gene is TRBD1 (5 bases). The CDR3 DNA is TGTGCCTGGAGTCAAAGGGGTGGCAATCAGCCCCAGCATTTT. Its translation is CAWSQRGGNQPQHF.